The 16 T cell receptor beta chains reported below all come from one sample, sequenced in a study of early T cells in non-severe SARS-CoV-2 infection. In TCRdb, the 5' RACE reads were re-called with MiXCR into one record per CDR3 protein. The data contain tens of thousands of distinct CDR3 sequences, 4.5% to 7.5% of them singletons. The sample taken for sequencing was whole blood. Receptor source: an adult who was a healthcare worker with PCR-confirmed SARS-CoV-2 infection or an uninfected control (not recorded which).

This clonotype was recorded a few times. The gene calls are TRBV24-1 and TRBJ2-1; 14 nucleotides align to TRBD2. The CDR3 consists of 17 residues. The V gene's germline CDR1 is KGHDR and CDR2 SFDVKD. Germline trimming cut 4 bases from V and 8 bases from J; bases unmatched to any gene: 9. The DNA for the CDR3 is TGTGCCACCAGTGACCAGACTAGCGGGAGGGCCCTGCATGAGCAGTTCTTC. This codes for CATSDQTSGRALHEQFF.

This clonotype has more than one count but fewer than ten. V and J are TRBV4-1 and TRBJ2-7, with D perhaps TRBD2 (5 bases). V was clipped by 10 bases and J by 7 bases, with 23 bases between them. This CDR3 has 14 amino acids. CDR1 and CDR2 from the germline V gene are MGHRA and YSYEKL. CDR3 loop: CATHPGVLGVEQYF. Here the CDR3 DNA reads TGCGCCACCCACCCCGGGGTATTGGGAGTAGAGCAGTACTTC.

There are many counts of this clonotype. The rearrangement links TRBV5-1 to TRBJ2-6, with TRBD1 matching over 7 bases. Germline V lookup: CDR1 SGHRS, CDR2 YFSETQ. The CDR3 runs 17 residues. Trimming removed 2 bases from V and 4 bases from J; junction bases left unmatched: 9. CDR3 nucleotides: TGCGCCAGCAGCTTTGACCCCACAGGGGCAGGGGCCAACGTCCTGACTTTC. This translates into CASSFDPTGAGANVLTF.

This clonotype appeared many times. This rearrangement joins TRBV7-3 to TRBJ2-1; the D is unclear. Germline V gene lookup returns CDR1 SGHTA and CDR2 FQGTGA. The CDR3 loop spans 15 amino acids. Trimming stripped 4 bases from V and 0 bases from J, with 10 bases between. The CDR3 sequence is CASSSRPLSYNEQFF. CDR3 DNA sequence: TGTGCCAGCAGCTCTCGGCCTCTCTCCTACAATGAGCAGTTCTTC.

This clonotype occurred many times. The rearrangement links TRBV7-9 to TRBJ1-5; D is unresolved. CDR1 and CDR2 (germline): SEHNR, FQNEAQ (reference sequence). This CDR3 spans 13 amino acids. V lost 2 bases and J lost 6, with 8 bases in between. In nucleotides, the CDR3 is TGTGCCAGCAGCTTAACTCGGAGTCAGCCCCAGCATTTT. Translating it yields CASSLTRSQPQHF.

This clonotype was seen a few times. This sequence joins TRBV13 and TRBJ2-5, with TRBD2 identical over 13 bases. Germline CDR1 PRHDT, CDR2 FYEKMQ (reference sequence). The J segment lost 4 bases and the V segment lost 5 bases, leaving 13 bases of the junction unmatched. The CDR3 runs 18 residues. CDR3: CASSPRLGLAGDSETQYF. DNA for the CDR3: TGTGCCAGCAGCCCGAGACTAGGACTAGCGGGAGATTCAGAGACCCAGTACTTC.

This clonotype was observed many times. J is TRBJ2-3 and V is TRBV7-6, with a tentative D call TRBD2 (6 bases). Germline CDR1 SGHVS, CDR2 FNYEAQ. CDR3 length: 17 amino acids. Trimming took 1 base from V and 4 from J, leaving 18 bases between them. CDR3 in DNA: TGTGCCAGCAGCTTAGGAAGCGCGGGGCCTAGGGCAGATACGCAGTATTTT. This sequence encodes CASSLGSAGPRADTQYF.

This clonotype was counted at least ten times. The chain couples TRBV29-1 to TRBJ1-2, with D perhaps matching TRBD1 (5 bases). Germline CDR1 is SQVTM and CDR2 is ANQGSEA. This CDR3 is built from 16 residues. The germline V and J ends were trimmed by 0 bases and 4 bases, with 18 bases remaining between them. The CDR3 DNA follows: TGCAGCGTTGAAGATCAGACAGCTTTGCTACCCTATGGCTACACCTTC. Protein sequence: CSVEDQTALLPYGYTF.

This clonotype was picked up many times. The chain combines TRBV7-2 with TRBJ1-3; D is unresolved. V lost 1 base to trimming and J lost 2 bases, with 6 bases between them. The CDR3 spans 14 residues. CDR1 and CDR2 (germline): SGHTA, FQGNSA. This CDR3 reads CASSLGGAGNTIYF. CDR3 DNA: TGTGCCAGCAGCTTAGGTGGGGCTGGAAACACCATATATTTT.

There are many counts of this clonotype. In DNA form, the CDR3 reads TGCAGCGTTGAGGGCGGGAGGGCCCACAATGAGCAGTTCTTC. It codes for CSVEGGRAHNEQFF. The V and J genes are TRBV29-1 and TRBJ2-1; 9 bases line up with TRBD2. This CDR3 is built from 14 residues. The germline gives CDR1 SQVTM, CDR2 ANQGSEA. Losses at the gene ends were 3 bases for V and 5 bases for J; bases not matched to a gene: 5.

This clonotype has just a few counts. The V gene is TRBV7-9, the J gene TRBJ1-2; 7 positions match TRBD1. The length of the CDR3 is 12 residues. The V gene's germline CDR1 is SEHNR and CDR2 FQNEAQ (reference sequence). Losses at the gene ends were 4 bases for V and 5 bases for J; bases not matched to a gene: 1. The CDR3 nucleotides are TGTGCCAGCAGCTCACAGGGGTATGGCTACACCTTC. This translates into CASSSQGYGYTF. Drawing the rest from reference TRBV7-9 and TRBJ1-2, the complete variable domain is DTGVSQNPRHKITKRGQNVTFRCDPISEHNRLYWYRQTLGQGPEFLTYFQNEAQLEKSRLLSDRFSAERPKGSFSTLEIQRTEQGDSAMYLCASSSQGYGYTFGSGTRLTVV.

Ten or more counts support this clonotype. The V call is TRBV11-3, the J call TRBJ2-1; 13 nucleotides line up with TRBD2. CDR1 is SGHNT and CDR2 is YENEEA in the germline V gene. This CDR3 is 18 amino acids long. Unmatched junction bases numbered 9, after V lost 1 base and J lost 6 bases. The CDR3 DNA follows: TGTGCCAGCAGCTTAGGGGGACTAGCGGGGTACGGAATCAATGAGCAGTTCTTC. Its translation is CASSLGGLAGYGINEQFF.

In this sample, this clonotype turned up many times. As DNA, the CDR3 is TGTGCCAGCGACACAGGGGGCAGGGGTGAAAAACTGTTTTTT. Translated, it gives CASDTGGRGEKLFF. This sequence joins TRBV6-1 and TRBJ1-4; TRBD1 agrees at 9 bases. With 8 bases clipped from V and 7 bases from J, the junction kept 8 bases outside the gene matches. CDR1 and CDR2 from the germline V gene are MNHNS and SASEGT. The CDR3 runs 14 residues.

The chain employs TRBV12-3 or TRBV12-4 and TRBJ2-3; D could derive from TRBD1 or TRBD2 (5 bases each). V shed 6 bases and J shed 6 bases, with 19 bases lying between them. The CDR3 covers 15 residues. The CDR3 sequence is CASSLSRGLGDTQYF. CDR3 DNA sequence: TGTGCCAGCAGCCTCTCCCGGGGCCTCGGGGATACGCAGTATTTT.

This clonotype was detected ten times or more. This chain's CDR3 is CASSWDSFRLSGNTIYF. In nucleotides, the CDR3 is TGCGCCAGCAGCTGGGATAGTTTTAGACTCTCTGGAAACACCATATATTTT. This chain links TRBV5-1 with TRBJ1-3; D remains ambiguous. Germline lookup yields CDR1 SGHRS and CDR2 YFSETQ. V lost 3 bases and J 0 bases, leaving 16 bases between the germline ends. The CDR3 covers 17 residues. The entire variable domain, with the rest obtained from reference TRBV5-1 and TRBJ1-3, is as follows: KAGVTQTPRYLIKTRGQQVTLSCSPISGHRSVSWYQQTPGQGLQFLFEYFSETQRNKGNFPGRFSGRQFSNSRSEMNVSTLELGDSALYLCASSWDSFRLSGNTIYFGEGSWLTVV.

The sample holds many counts of this clonotype. The rearrangement joins TRBV6-5 to TRBJ1-3, with D possibly being TRBD1 (6 bases). The ends were cut back, 0 bases at V and 3 bases at J, with 21 bases in the middle. From germline, CDR1 is MNHEY and CDR2 SVGAGI. The CDR3 runs 19 residues. The CDR3 loop is CASSYSIGFMGADGNTIYF. The DNA for the CDR3 is TGTGCCAGCAGTTACTCGATCGGGTTTATGGGGGCGGATGGAAACACCATATATTTT.